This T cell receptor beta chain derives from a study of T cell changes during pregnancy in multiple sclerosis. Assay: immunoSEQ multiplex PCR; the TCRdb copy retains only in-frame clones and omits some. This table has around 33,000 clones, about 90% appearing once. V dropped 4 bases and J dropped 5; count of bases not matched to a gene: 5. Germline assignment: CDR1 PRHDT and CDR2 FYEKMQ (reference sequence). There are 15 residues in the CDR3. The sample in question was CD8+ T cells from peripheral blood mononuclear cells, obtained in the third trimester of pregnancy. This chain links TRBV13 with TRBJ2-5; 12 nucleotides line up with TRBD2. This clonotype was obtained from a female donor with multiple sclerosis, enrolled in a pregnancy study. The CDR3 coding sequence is TGTGCCAGCAGCTCATCTAGCGGGGGGGCCGAGACCCAGTACTTC. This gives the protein CASSSSSGGAETQYF.